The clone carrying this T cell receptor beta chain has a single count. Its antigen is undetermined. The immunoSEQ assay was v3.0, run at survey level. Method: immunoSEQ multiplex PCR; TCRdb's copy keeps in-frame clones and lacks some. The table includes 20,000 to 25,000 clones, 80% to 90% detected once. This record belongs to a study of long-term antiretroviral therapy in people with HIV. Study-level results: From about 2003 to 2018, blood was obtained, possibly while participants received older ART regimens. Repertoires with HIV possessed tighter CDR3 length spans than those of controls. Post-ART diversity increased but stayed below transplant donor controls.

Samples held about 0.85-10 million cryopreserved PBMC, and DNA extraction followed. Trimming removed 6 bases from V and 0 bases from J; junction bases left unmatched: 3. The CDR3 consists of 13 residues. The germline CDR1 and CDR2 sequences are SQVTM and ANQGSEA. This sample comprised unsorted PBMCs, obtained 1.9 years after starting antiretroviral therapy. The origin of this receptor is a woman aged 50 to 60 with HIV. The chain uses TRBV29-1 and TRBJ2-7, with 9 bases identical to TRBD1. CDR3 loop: CSVRQGGSYEQYF. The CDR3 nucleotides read TGCAGCGTCCGACAGGGGGGCTCCTACGAGCAGTACTTC.